This T cell receptor (beta chain) was captured in a study of Ad26.COV2.S vaccination and SARS-CoV-2 variants. Sequenced by immunoSEQ multiplex PCR; TCRdb stores in-frame clones only, minus some. The sample holds fewer than 800,000 clones, approximately 88% seen once. Treatment defined: 15 to 20 received Ad26.COV2.S at low or high dose, single or two shots; 5 received placebo; per-sample allocation not given. On day 63 after the first injection, vaccine and placebo recipients gave samples. Germline-derived CDR1 and CDR2 are SNHLY and FYNNEI. CDR3 length equals 12 residues. Trimming removed 8 bases from V and 5 bases from J, with 10 bases in between. As to this clone: No antigen is known for it.

Study-wide points: Reported findings describe substantial breadth in spike-specific CD8+ and CD4+ T cell responses following vaccination. Among vaccine recipients, spike-specific TCR breadth exceeded that of placebo recipients.

The J gene is TRBJ2-1, the V gene TRBV2; D remains unclear. The TCR sequence derives from a person between 18 and 60 years old who received the Ad26.COV2.S COVID-19 vaccine or a placebo. This specimen was peripheral blood, taken in a trial of Ad26.COV2.S vaccine versus placebo. The CDR3: CASWGRDNEQFF. The DNA for the CDR3 is TGTGCCAGCTGGGGTCGGGACAATGAGCAGTTCTTC.